These 5 T cell receptor beta chains came from one sample sequenced in a study of T cell responses to AZD1222 COVID-19 vaccine. Measured with immunoSEQ multiplex PCR; TCRdb has only the in-frame clones, and not every one. The sample shows roughly 49,000 clones, about 74% of them seen only once. The sequencing used peripheral blood, collected on day 0 of AZD1222 vaccination. The receptors shown here come from an adult in good health.

This clone was counted only a few times. The chain carries TRBV28 and TRBJ1-6; D call uncertain. The germline V gene has CDR1 MDHEN and CDR2 SYDVKM. The CDR3 extends over 19 amino acids. The V end lost 5 bases, the J end lost 4 bases, and 24 bases lay between the germline ends. The CDR3 loop is CASSPLEFLSAIYNSPLHF. CDR3 DNA: TGTGCCAGCAGTCCCCTGGAATTTTTATCGGCGATTTATAATTCACCCCTCCACTTT.

V usage is TRBV27 and J usage is TRBJ1-5; no firm D call. CDR3 length: 13 residues. CDR1 is MNHEY, CDR2 SMNVEV, per germline (reference sequence). V was trimmed by 4 bases and J by 5 bases, leaving 9 bases between them. CDR3 in amino acids: CASSYSGYQPQHF. The CDR3 nucleotides read TGTGCCAGCAGTTATTCGGGATATCAGCCCCAGCATTTT.

The chain joins TRBV7-2 to TRBJ1-1; D call uncertain. CDR1 SGHTA and CDR2 FQGNSA come from the germline V gene. The V gene lost 4 bases and the J gene lost 3 bases, with 9 bases spanning the gap. The CDR3 sequence is 13 residues long. The CDR3 loop reads CASSWTRDTEAFF. CDR3 DNA: TGTGCCAGCAGCTGGACGCGGGACACTGAAGCTTTCTTT. The whole variable domain, remainder taken from reference TRBV7-2 and TRBJ1-1, is GAGVSQSPSNKVTEKGKDVELRCDPISGHTALYWYRQSLGQGLEFLIYFQGNSAPDKSGLPSDRFSAERTGGSVSTLTIQRTQQEDSAVYLCASSWTRDTEAFFGQGTRLTVV.

The chain couples TRBV7-9 to TRBJ2-2; 7 bases match TRBD1. The germline CDR1 and CDR2 sequences are SEHNR and FQNEAQ (reference sequence). The length of the CDR3 is 15 residues. V was pared by 4 bases and J by 4 bases, with 6 bases of the junction left unmatched. As DNA, the CDR3 is TGTGCCAGCAGCTCGACAGGGCTCGGCACCGGGGAGCTGTTTTTT. Its protein is CASSSTGLGTGELFF.

This chain joins TRBV29-1 and TRBJ1-2; no reliable D call. Trimming took off 2 bases at V and 5 bases at J, with 12 bases between the two ends. The germline gives CDR1 SQVTM, CDR2 ANQGSEA. The CDR3 covers 13 residues. The CDR3 here is CSVERRGRYGYTF. CDR3 in DNA: TGCAGCGTTGAAAGACGAGGAAGGTATGGCTACACCTTC. The variable domain in full, completed from reference TRBV29-1 and TRBJ1-2, reads SAVISQKPSRDICQRGTSLTIQCQVDSQVTMMFWYRQQPGQSLTLIATANQGSEATYESGFVIDKFPISRPNLTFSTLTVSNMSPEDSSIYLCSVERRGRYGYTFGSGTRLTVV.